This record concerns one T cell receptor (beta chain) sequence. Antigen: not known. The TCRbeta library incorporated unique molecular identifiers. TCRdb redid the calling of the PCR reads with MiXCR, one entry per CDR3 protein. The repertoire consists of more than 200,000 distinct CDR3 sequences, with around 8.4% occurring once and the leading ten covering roughly a third. This sample was taken from a study of T-cell reconstitution after alpha-beta-depleted transplantation in children. Whole-study findings and limits: Newly generated T cells supplied most T-cell counts and diversity one year post-transplant. Diversity of TCRbeta at day 60 was high in some patients, arising from surviving recipient T cells and thymic progenitors. Several hundred expanded graft clones reportedly were the source of alpha-beta T cells about two months after transplant.

CDR1 and CDR2 (germline): SGHKS, YYEKEE (reference sequence). The CDR3 length is 15 residues. V lost 5 bases to trimming and J lost 4 bases, with 16 bases between them. The sequences come from PBMCs, mostly from graft donor cells, collected 360 days after TCRalphabeta/CD19-depleted stem cell transplant. The rearrangement joins TRBV5-5 to TRBJ1-3, with D hard to call. The sequence derives from a male patient between 2 and 15 years old who had a stem cell transplant for acute myeloid leukemia, so the T cells may come from the graft donor. This CDR3 is CASSPLWVTGNTIYF. The CDR3 DNA follows: TGTGCCAGCAGTCCTCTTTGGGTGACCGGAAACACCATATATTTT.